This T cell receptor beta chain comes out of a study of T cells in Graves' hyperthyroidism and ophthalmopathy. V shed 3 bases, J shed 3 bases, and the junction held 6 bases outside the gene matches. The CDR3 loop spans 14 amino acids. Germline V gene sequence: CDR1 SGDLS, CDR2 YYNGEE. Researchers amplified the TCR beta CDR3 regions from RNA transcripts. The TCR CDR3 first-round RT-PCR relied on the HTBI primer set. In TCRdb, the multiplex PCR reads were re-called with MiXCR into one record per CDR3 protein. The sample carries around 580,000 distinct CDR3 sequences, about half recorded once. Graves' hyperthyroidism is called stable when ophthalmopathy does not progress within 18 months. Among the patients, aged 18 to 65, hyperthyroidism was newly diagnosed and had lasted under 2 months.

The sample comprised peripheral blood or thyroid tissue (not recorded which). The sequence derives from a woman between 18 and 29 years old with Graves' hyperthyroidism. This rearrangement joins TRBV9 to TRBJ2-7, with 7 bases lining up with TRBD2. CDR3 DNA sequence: TGTGCCAGCAGCGCCCTAGGGAGGGACTACGAGCAGTACTTC. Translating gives CASSALGRDYEQYF.